This T cell receptor beta chain was identified in a study of blood T cell repertoires in COVID-19. On the study more broadly: Some COVID-19 samples were acute and others convalescent; all came from the United States, Italy and Spain. PBMCs, B-cell-depleted T cells, or T cells were the source of the cDNA or gDNA that made up the material.

Seattle patients were enrolled during active infection and followed longitudinally. Per the germline V gene, CDR1 is MNHEY and CDR2 is SVGAGI. Trimming stripped 10 bases from V and 2 bases from J, with 19 bases between. The CDR3 loop spans 15 amino acids. Study processing details: Reference gene primer amplification yielded estimated nucleated cell counts. Clones were sequenced by immunoSEQ multiplex PCR, and TCRdb holds only the in-frame ones, with some missing. For V, J and clone size, that table is used; D and trimming come from the DNA. The data hold 87,000 or so clones, with around 82% observed a single time.

This TCR derives from a woman of 80 years or more with COVID-19, enrolled during active disease. The source material was peripheral blood. The chain employs TRBV6-5 and TRBJ2-3; possibly TRBD2 for D (6 bases). DNA of the CDR3: TGTGCCACCAGCCAGGCCAGCGGGTACACAGATACGCAGTATTTT. Its protein product is CATSQASGYTDTQYF.